These T cell receptor beta chains were read from a single sample in a study of CD8 T cells in ankylosing spondylitis. TCRdb reanalysed the 5' RACE reads using MiXCR and keeps one entry per CDR3 protein. The repertoire has 200,000 to 250,000 distinct CDR3 sequences, less than 9.5% of them found once; the top ten carry 4.5% to 5%. Sequenced material: blood, either unsorted or a sorted T cell fraction (not recorded which). These receptors were obtained from a female donor with ankylosing spondylitis or in good health (not recorded which). The CDR3 runs from the conserved cysteine through the conserved F or W.

j_call,v_call,cdr3_aa
TRBJ1-2,TRBV20-1,CSAPPDSYGCYTF
TRBJ2-1,TRBV7-9,CASSPVLAGGNEQFF
TRBJ1-2,TRBV3-1,CASSQSPGTGGYGYTF
TRBJ1-1,TRBV28,CASSLSGTMNTEAFF
TRBJ1-1,TRBV10-3,CAISGSTEAFF
TRBJ2-2,TRBV4-3,CASSQDVNTGELFF
TRBJ1-2,TRBV28,CASSLPSQSYGYTF
TRBJ2-5,TRBV20-1,CSAPAQTSGSRKTQYF
TRBJ2-1,TRBV7-9,CASTSGTSGDNEQFF
TRBJ1-5,TRBV7-2,CASSLASGTPLEPQHF
TRBJ2-1,TRBV5-1,CASSSRLAGVNEQFF
TRBJ1-2,TRBV5-1,CASRAGTGGGYTF
TRBJ2-7,TRBV15,CATSRDSRDSYEQYF
TRBJ2-3,TRBV5-1,CASSREMGPDTQYF
TRBJ1-2,TRBV29-1,CSGVPLPLDTLGVTHGYTF
TRBJ1-1,TRBV27,CASSRTLLRAGMNTEAFF
TRBJ2-2,TRBV7-8,CASRLREVGTGELFF
TRBJ2-7,TRBV7-9,CASSDLRREQYF
TRBJ1-2,TRBV12-3/TRBV12-4,CASSLRQNYGYTF
TRBJ2-4,TRBV20-1,CSADRPGQGFEDIQYF
TRBJ2-1,TRBV7-2,CASSLGQLYNEQFF
TRBJ1-5,TRBV19,CASGNQPQHF
TRBJ2-1,TRBV9,CASSEGGGLALNNEQFF
TRBJ2-3,TRBV30,CAWSALNRDTQYF
TRBJ2-7,TRBV6-2/TRBV6-3,CASSRRTYEQYF
TRBJ2-7,TRBV24-1,CATSELAGGGDEQYF
TRBJ2-7,TRBV11-2,CASSLEGTSGRGWMDYEQYF
TRBJ1-1,TRBV3-1,CASSQGRSGGTEAFF
TRBJ2-7,TRBV9,CASSAQDSPLDEQYF
TRBJ2-7,TRBV25-1,CASSVGQGGEQYF
TRBJ2-5,TRBV6-2/TRBV6-3,CASRPSGGETQYF
TRBJ2-4,TRBV20-1,CSARRKLAKNIQYF
TRBJ2-1,TRBV20-1,CSARARGSYNEQFF